This TCR beta chain was sequenced for a study of blood T cell repertoires in COVID-19. Study overall: Collection of acute and convalescent COVID-19 samples took place in the United States, Italy and Spain. PBMCs, B-cell-depleted T cells, or T cells were the source of the cDNA or gDNA that made up the material.

This CDR3 contains 13 residues. Trimming cost V 4 bases and J 4 bases; bases outside gene matches: 4. Under the authors' procedure: Using reference gene primer amplification, nucleated cell counts were estimated. TCRdb keeps only in-frame clones here, not all; method: immunoSEQ multiplex PCR. V and J calls and clone size come straight from that table; D and trimming were deduced from the DNA. The sample has about 440,000 clones, roughly nine tenths seen once. The specimen was PBMCs or T cells enriched from blood (not recorded which). This clonotype was obtained from a woman younger than 30 with acute COVID-19. This chain uses TRBV5-3 with TRBJ1-2, with TRBD1 identical over 7 bases. TRBV5-3 belongs to the ORF category, with a function that is uncertain. In nucleotides, the CDR3 is TGTGCCAGAAGCGGGACAGTCGCCTATGGCTACACCTTC. The encoded protein is CARSGTVAYGYTF.